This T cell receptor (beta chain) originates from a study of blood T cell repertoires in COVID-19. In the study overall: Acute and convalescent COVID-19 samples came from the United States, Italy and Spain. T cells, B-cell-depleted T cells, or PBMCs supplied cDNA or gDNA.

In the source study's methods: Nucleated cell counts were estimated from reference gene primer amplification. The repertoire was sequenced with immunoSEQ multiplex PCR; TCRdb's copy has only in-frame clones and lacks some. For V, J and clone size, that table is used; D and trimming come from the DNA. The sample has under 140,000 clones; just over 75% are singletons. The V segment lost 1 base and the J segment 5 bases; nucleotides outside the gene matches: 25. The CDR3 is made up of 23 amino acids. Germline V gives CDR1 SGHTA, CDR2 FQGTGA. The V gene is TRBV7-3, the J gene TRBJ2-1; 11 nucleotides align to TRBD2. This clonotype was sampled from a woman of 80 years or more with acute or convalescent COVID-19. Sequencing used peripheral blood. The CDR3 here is CASSLRDPTSQTSGVTRNNEQFF. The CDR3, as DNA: TGTGCCAGCAGCTTAAGGGATCCAACCTCTCAGACTAGCGGGGTGACCCGTAACAATGAGCAGTTCTTC.